This TCR beta chain was sequenced during a study of vaccination and CD4 T cells after COVID-19. Study-wide context: Participants received two doses of either BNT162b2 or mRNA-1273 vaccine. A median of around 70 days (range 14 to 241) separated dose two from the taking of post-vaccine samples. Researchers treated control cultures with a CEFX pool, an HIV-1 Nef pool, or no peptide.

Treatment described: approximately nine-day PBMC culture with coronavirus spike peptide pools or control peptides (ViraFEST assay). Expansion of antigen-specific T cells with peptide pools by ViraFEST preceded sequencing of TCRs. The CDR3 spans 15 residues. Germline trimming cut 0 bases from V and 5 bases from J; bases unmatched to any gene: 7. CDR1 and CDR2 from the germline V gene are SGHDN and FVKESK. With regard to this clonotype: Its antigen is not identified.

Oncomine TCR Beta short-read sequencing was applied to DNA from cultured CD4+ T cells. TCRdb passed the PCR reads through MiXCR, listing each CDR3 protein once. The table shows 15,000 to 25,000 distinct CDR3 sequences, with under 65% occurring only once. The sequence was collected from a human donor who had recovered from COVID-19. This rearrangement joins TRBV14 to TRBJ2-7, with TRBD1 matching over 7 bases. Sequences were derived from CD4+ T cells from blood, cultured in vitro, sampled after SARS-CoV-2 vaccination. CDR3 amino acids: CASSQDHRGEDEQYF. In DNA form, the CDR3 reads TGTGCCAGCAGCCAAGATCACAGGGGAGAGGACGAGCAGTACTTC.